The 8 T cell receptor beta chains reported below all come from one sample, sequenced in a study of Ad26.COV2.S vaccination and SARS-CoV-2 variants. This table comes from immunoSEQ multiplex PCR, and its TCRdb copy is limited to in-frame clones, with some not included. Seen here are about 410,000 clones, more than 85% observed once, and the top ten hold around 3.4%. Treatment specified: about 20 received Ad26.COV2.S at low or high dose, single or two shots; about 5 received placebo; per-sample allocation not given. Day 63 after the first vaccine or placebo injection was the time point for sampling. Material: peripheral blood, obtained in a trial of Ad26.COV2.S vaccine versus placebo. The source is a person aged 18-60 years who received the Ad26.COV2.S COVID-19 vaccine or a placebo.

The chain employs TRBV7-9 and TRBJ1-2; D remains unclear. The CDR3 is made up of 11 amino acids. V dropped 5 bases and J dropped 7 bases, with 8 bases sitting between them. Germline V gene lookup returns CDR1 SEHNR and CDR2 FQNEAQ (reference sequence). Here the CDR3 DNA reads TGTGCCAGCAGCCCCTTGGTTGGCTACACCTTC. Its translation: CASSPLVGYTF.

V and J are TRBV18 and TRBJ2-7; the D is unclear. This CDR3 region has 10 residues. CDR1 is KGHSH, CDR2 LQKENI, per germline. The V and J ends lost 3 bases and 3 bases respectively, with 0 bases between them. As DNA, the CDR3 is TGTGCCAGCTCACCCTACGAGCAGTACTTC. Its protein product is CASSPYEQYF.

This clone was picked up a small number of times. The chain links TRBV4-3 to TRBJ1-2, with a tentative D call TRBD1 (6 bases). The CDR3 has 14 amino acids. Germline values: CDR1 LGHNA, CDR2 YSLEER. V lost 5 bases, J lost 4 bases, and 14 bases lay in between. This CDR3 is CASSGDMGPYGYTF. CDR3 nucleotides: TGCGCCAGCAGCGGGGACATGGGTCCCTATGGCTACACCTTC.

V gene TRBV5-1 combines with J gene TRBJ2-5; the D gene is possibly TRBD2 (6 bases). Trimming pared 0 bases from V and 5 bases from J, leaving 17 bases between. Germline CDR1 and CDR2: SGHRS and YFSETQ. The CDR3 is 16 residues long. The CDR3 coding sequence is TGCGCCAGCAGCTTGGGAGCGGCTAGCGAGGGGGAGACCCAGTACTTC. Protein product: CASSLGAASEGETQYF.

The V call is TRBV20-1, the J call TRBJ2-1; perhaps TRBD2 as D (6 bases). Germline CDR1 is DFQATT and CDR2 is SNEGSKA (reference sequence). Trimming stripped 5 bases from V and 8 bases from J, with 10 bases between. The CDR3 runs 11 residues. In DNA, the CDR3 is TGCAGTGCTTCCGCGGGGTATGAGCAGTTCTTC. It translates to CSASAGYEQFF.

The chain employs TRBV4-1 and TRBJ2-7; tentative D call: TRBD2 (6 bases). CDR1 and CDR2 from the germline V gene are MGHRA and YSYEKL. V dropped 2 bases and J dropped 5 bases, with 16 bases sitting between them. This CDR3 spans 15 amino acids. The CDR3 DNA follows: TGCGCCAGCAGCCAACACGGGACTCCCTGGGACGAGCAGTACTTC. This sequence encodes CASSQHGTPWDEQYF.

The rearrangement links TRBV5-1 to TRBJ1-3; possible D gene TRBD1, 6 bases. Germline CDR1 is SGHRS and CDR2 is YFSETQ. This CDR3 has 15 residues. Trimming cost V 1 base and J 4 bases, with 12 bases left between them. CDR3 in DNA: TGCGCCAGCAGCTTGTCCCAGGGGAGGGGAAACACCATATATTTT. It yields the protein CASSLSQGRGNTIYF.

This chain joins TRBV25-1 and TRBJ2-7; D is possibly TRBD1 (6 bases). Per germline, CDR1 MGHDK and CDR2 SYGVNS. V was shortened by 6 bases and J by 2 bases, with 23 bases between the two germline ends. This CDR3 is 17 amino acids long. Here the CDR3 DNA reads TGTGCCAGCAGAGGGGGTGCGAGCGAGATTTACACCTACGAGCAGTACTTC. Its protein is CASRGGASEIYTYEQYF.